The 27 T cell receptor beta chains below were found in one sample sequenced in a study of blood T cell repertoires in COVID-19. Clones were sequenced by immunoSEQ multiplex PCR, and TCRdb holds only the in-frame ones, with some missing. This table has around 63,000 clones, 75% to 90% appearing once. Input material: peripheral blood. These receptors were obtained from a woman between 55 and 75 years old with COVID-19, enrolled during active disease.

The chain combines TRBV4-3 with TRBJ2-1; tentative D call: TRBD2 (5 bases). The germline V gene encodes CDR1 LGHNA and CDR2 YSLEER. V was shortened by 5 bases and J by 0 bases, with 14 bases between the two germline ends. The CDR3 has 16 residues. The CDR3 coding sequence is TGCGCCAGCAGCGCTATAGCGTACAGCTCCTACAATGAGCAGTTCTTC. Protein sequence: CASSAIAYSSYNEQFF.

This chain connects TRBV27 to TRBJ1-1; possible D gene TRBD1, 6 bases. Trimming stripped 7 bases from V and 6 bases from J, with 18 bases between. Germline V gene sequence: CDR1 MNHEY, CDR2 SMNVEV (reference sequence). This CDR3 is built from 14 residues. As DNA, the CDR3 is TGTGCCAGCATTAATCCTGGGGGCAGCTCTGAAGCTTTCTTT. Amino acid sequence: CASINPGGSSEAFF.

The chain carries TRBV7-6 and TRBJ1-2; 8 positions agree with TRBD1. Germline trimming cut 3 bases from V and 0 bases from J; bases unmatched to any gene: 6. Germline CDR1 SGHVS, CDR2 FNYEAQ. CDR3 length: 16 amino acids. CDR3 nucleotides: TGTGCCAGCAGCTTCGGACAGGGCGGATCTAACTATGGCTACACCTTC. This encodes CASSFGQGGSNYGYTF. Combining the CDR3 with reference TRBV7-6 and TRBJ1-2 gives the whole variable domain GAGVSQSPRYKVTKRGQDVALRCDPISGHVSLYWYRQALGQGPEFLTYFNYEAQQDKSGLPNDRFSAERPEGSISTLTIQRTEQRDSAMYRCASSFGQGGSNYGYTFGSGTRLTVV.

V and J are TRBV7-2 and TRBJ2-1, with D uncertain. This CDR3 contains 15 residues. The germline V gene has CDR1 SGHTA and CDR2 FQGNSA. V was clipped by 1 base and J by 2 bases, with 9 bases between them. In DNA, the CDR3 is TGTGCCAGCAGCTTAGTCGCTGCGGCCTACAATGAGCAGTTCTTC. This encodes CASSLVAAAYNEQFF. The full variable domain, its missing parts supplied by reference TRBV7-2 and TRBJ2-1, is GAGVSQSPSNKVTEKGKDVELRCDPISGHTALYWYRQSLGQGLEFLIYFQGNSAPDKSGLPSDRFSAERTGGSVSTLTIQRTQQEDSAVYLCASSLVAAAYNEQFFGPGTRLTVL.

This clone has more than one count but fewer than ten. V and J are TRBV6-1 and TRBJ1-1; 10 nucleotides match TRBD1. This CDR3 contains 16 residues. J lost 3 bases, V lost 4 bases, and 8 bases had no gene match. Germline V gene data show CDR1 as MNHNS and CDR2 as SASEGT. The CDR3 sequence is CASSATGGYTYTEAFF. Here the CDR3 DNA reads TGTGCCAGCAGTGCGACAGGGGGCTATACGTACACTGAAGCTTTCTTT.

The V gene is TRBV20-1, the J gene TRBJ1-1; maybe TRBD1 (5 bases). The CDR3 is 16 residues long. Trimming took off 3 bases at V and 0 bases at J, with 17 bases between the two ends. Germline-derived CDR1 and CDR2 are DFQATT and SNEGSKA (reference sequence). CDR3 loop: CSASLGAWVMNTEAFF. DNA of the CDR3: TGCAGTGCTAGTCTTGGGGCTTGGGTCATGAACACTGAAGCTTTCTTT.

This clone was detected only a few times. The chain employs TRBV19 and TRBJ1-2; TRBD1 matches at 12 bases. The CDR3 consists of 16 residues. The V gene end was trimmed by 6 bases and the J gene end by 4 bases; junction bases not matched to a gene: 9. Germline lookup yields CDR1 LNHDA and CDR2 SQIVND (reference sequence). CDR3: CASRSPGTGGLYGYTF. The CDR3 nucleotides are TGTGCCAGTAGATCTCCCGGGACAGGGGGCCTCTATGGCTACACCTTC.

The J gene is TRBJ2-2, the V gene TRBV10-1; TRBD1 might be the D (5 bases). Per the germline V gene, CDR1 is WNHNN and CDR2 is SYGVQD (reference sequence). Between the trimmed V and J ends, which lost 4 bases and 4 bases, there was a span of 7 bases. The CDR3 contains 13 residues. The CDR3 region has the DNA TGCGCCAGCAGTGCAACAGGCACCGGGGAGCTGTTTTTT. It is translated as CASSATGTGELFF.

The genes are TRBV10-3 and TRBJ2-1; no firm D call. The length of the CDR3 is 15 residues. Germline CDR1 ENHRY, CDR2 SYGVKD. Between the trimmed V and J ends, which lost 5 bases and 3 bases, there was a span of 14 bases. CDR3 sequence: CAISQSVISYNEQFF. The DNA for the CDR3 is TGTGCCATCAGTCAGAGCGTCATCAGCTACAATGAGCAGTTCTTC.

The chain couples TRBV19 to TRBJ2-1, with D possibly being TRBD2 (5 bases). The CDR3 sequence is 15 residues long. Germline CDR1 LNHDA, CDR2 SQIVND (reference sequence). V was clipped by 8 bases and J by 10 bases, with 24 bases between them. CDR3 sequence: CASHGDRSYPGEQFF. Written as DNA, the CDR3 is TGTGCCAGTCACGGGGATCGGAGTTACCCGGGGGAGCAGTTCTTC.

V and J are TRBV19 and TRBJ1-5, with TRBD1 matching 9 bases. The CDR3 consists of 15 residues. Trimming at V came to 6 bases and at J to 2 bases, leaving 5 bases not matched to a gene. CDR1 is LNHDA and CDR2 is SQIVND in the germline V gene (reference sequence). The CDR3 coding sequence is TGTGCCAGTAGCAGACAGGGGGGGGGCAATCAGCCCCAGCATTTT. Its protein product is CASSRQGGGNQPQHF.

The sample holds one count of this clone. This chain connects TRBV6-6 to TRBJ2-5; D perhaps matches TRBD1 (7 bases). CDR1 is MNHNY, CDR2 SVGAGI, per germline (reference sequence). Trimming shortened V by 0 bases and J by 4 bases, and 9 bases separated the two germline ends. This CDR3 is 14 amino acids long. The CDR3 DNA reads TGTGCCAGCAGTTACTCGGAGGGGGCAGAGACCCAGTACTTC. Encoded protein: CASSYSEGAETQYF.

As for this clone: Germline and junction disagree at one end, which may indicate a read error. The chain joins TRBV7-7 to TRBJ2-3; 9 bases fit TRBD1. The CDR3 sequence is 16 residues long. CDR1 is SSHAT, CDR2 FNYEAQ, per germline (reference sequence). CDR3 nucleotides: TGTGCTAGCAGCCCGACAGGGGGAAGGGCCACAGATACGCAGTATTTT. The encoded protein is CASSPTGGRATDTQYF.

This clone came up once. This chain connects TRBV30 to TRBJ2-7, with 7 bases lining up with TRBD1. The CDR3 spans 14 residues. J lost 3 bases, V lost 3 bases, and 8 bases had no gene match. CDR1 is GTSNPN, CDR2 SVGIG, per germline (reference sequence). CDR3 nucleotide sequence: TGTGCCTGGAGACCCACAGGGGCTCTCTACGAGCAGTACTTC. Its protein is CAWRPTGALYEQYF.

This chain joins TRBV11-3 and TRBJ2-3; 7 nucleotides match TRBD2. This CDR3 is 15 amino acids long. Germline trimming cut 1 base from V and 5 bases from J; bases unmatched to any gene: 6. Germline loops: CDR1 SGHNT, CDR2 YENEEA. The DNA for the CDR3 is TGTGCCAGCAGCTTAGCAGCGGGATTAGTAGATACGCAGTATTTT. Translated, it gives CASSLAAGLVDTQYF.

This chain connects TRBV19 to TRBJ2-1; D gene unclear. V lost 3 bases and J 6 bases, leaving 12 bases between the germline ends. This CDR3 spans 14 amino acids. The germline V gene has CDR1 LNHDA and CDR2 SQIVND (reference sequence). The CDR3 region has the DNA TGTGCCAGTAGTATCCGCCAGGTTTCCAATGAGCAGTTCTTC. As protein: CASSIRQVSNEQFF.

The chain uses TRBV14 and TRBJ2-7; D gene uncertain. The CDR3 contains 13 residues. The germline gives CDR1 SGHDN, CDR2 FVKESK. V was cut by 3 bases and J by 6 bases, with 12 bases left in between. The CDR3 DNA reads as TGTGCCAGCAGCCAGCTCCCAACGGGCGAGCAGTACTTC. Translated, it gives CASSQLPTGEQYF.

By proportion, this clone is medium-sized. The rearrangement links TRBV4-3 to TRBJ1-2, with D maybe TRBD1 (5 bases). Per the germline V gene, CDR1 is LGHNA and CDR2 is YSLEER. Trimming cost V 1 base and J 1 base, with 19 bases left between them. The CDR3 sequence is 18 residues long. This CDR3 is CASSQAAPGREGNYGYTF. In DNA, the CDR3 is TGCGCCAGCAGCCAAGCCGCCCCGGGCAGGGAAGGTAACTATGGCTACACCTTC.

Written as DNA, the CDR3 is TGTGCCAGCAGTTCACAGGGTTCAAACACTGAAGCTTTCTTT. Amino acids: CASSSQGSNTEAFF. V and J are TRBV6-5 and TRBJ1-1, with a tentative D call TRBD1 (6 bases). Germline CDR1 is MNHEY and CDR2 is SVGAGI. Trimming left V 4 bases short and J 2 bases short, with 11 bases between. The CDR3 is 14 amino acids.

The rearrangement uses TRBV7-9 and TRBJ2-7, with TRBD1 matching 10 bases. Germline CDR1 SEHNR, CDR2 FQNEAQ (reference sequence). This CDR3 spans 14 amino acids. Trimming cost V 6 bases and J 4 bases; bases outside gene matches: 6. This chain's CDR3 is CASSYRDRGYEQYF. In nucleotides, the CDR3 is TGTGCCAGCAGTTACCGGGACAGGGGTTACGAGCAGTACTTC. The full variable domain, rest sourced from reference TRBV7-9 and TRBJ2-7, is DTGVSQNPRHKITKRGQNVTFRCDPISEHNRLYWYRQTLGQGPEFLTYFQNEAQLEKSRLLSDRFSAERPKGSFSTLEIQRTEQGDSAMYLCASSYRDRGYEQYFGPGTRLTVT.

CDR3 sequence: CASSLAVTGIQETQYF. The CDR3 coding sequence is TGCGCCAGCAGCTTGGCCGTCACAGGAATCCAAGAGACCCAGTACTTC. This chain uses TRBV5-1 with TRBJ2-5, with D possibly matching TRBD1 (5 bases). In germline, CDR1 is SGHRS, CDR2 YFSETQ. Trimming cost V 0 bases and J 1 base, with 13 bases left between them. The CDR3 has 16 amino acids.

CDR3 protein: CASSAYIGGTVHEQYF. CDR3 DNA sequence: TGTGCCAGCAGTGCCTACATAGGGGGCACCGTCCACGAGCAGTACTTC. The rearrangement links TRBV6-1 to TRBJ2-7; TRBD1 matches at 7 bases. J lost 5 bases, V lost 4 bases, and 14 bases had no gene match. Germline V CDR1 and CDR2: MNHNS, SASEGT. This CDR3 has 16 residues.

The rearrangement uses TRBV10-3 and TRBJ2-1, with D unclear. Germline V gives CDR1 ENHRY, CDR2 SYGVKD. The ends were cut back, 8 bases at V and 3 bases at J, with 5 bases in the middle. There are 11 residues in the CDR3. The DNA of the CDR3 is TGTGCCATCCGCGACTACAATGAGCAGTTCTTC. It encodes CAIRDYNEQFF.

About this clone: One junction end does not reproduce the germline sequence, and a read error may be involved. This chain connects TRBV7-7 to TRBJ2-1, with no clear D. CDR3 length: 13 residues. CDR1 and CDR2 (germline): SSHAT, FNYEAQ (reference sequence). CDR3 protein: CASSSGSYNEQFF. In nucleotides, the CDR3 is TGTGCTAGCAGCTCCGGGTCCTACAATGAGCAGTTCTTC.

CDR3 region: CASSLRLAGDTQYF. CDR3 coding DNA: TGCGCCAGCAGCTTGAGGCTAGCGGGAGATACGCAGTATTTT. The rearrangement uses TRBV5-1 and TRBJ2-3; 8 positions agree with TRBD2. This CDR3 comprises 14 residues. Looked up from germline, CDR1 is SGHRS and CDR2 is YFSETQ. With V trimmed by 1 base and J by 5 bases, 3 bases remained unmatched.

The gene calls are TRBV6-6 and TRBJ2-7; TRBD1 aligns across 8 bases. The CDR3 has 14 residues. The junction had 2 bases not matched to a gene; V was cut back by 2 bases and J by 2 bases. Germline assignment: CDR1 MNHNY and CDR2 SVGAGI (reference sequence). The CDR3: CASSYGTGTYEQYF. The CDR3 bases are TGTGCCAGCAGTTACGGGACAGGAACCTACGAGCAGTACTTC.

The count of this clone is one. As DNA, the CDR3 is TGTGCCAGCAGTTACTCGAAGACCGGGAGTCCAGATACGCAGTATTTT. It specifies CASSYSKTGSPDTQYF. The chain joins TRBV6-8 to TRBJ2-3, with D maybe TRBD2 (6 bases). CDR1 and CDR2 from the germline V gene are MNHGY and SAAAGT. The CDR3 is made up of 16 amino acids. The ends were cut back, 0 bases at V and 4 bases at J, with 14 bases in the middle.